The 27 T cell receptor beta chains in this list originate from one sample, sequenced in a study of cytotoxic CD8 clonotypes in ibrutinib-treated CLL. The assay was immunoSEQ multiplex PCR, and TCRdb's table has in-frame clones only and misses some. This table holds approximately 26,000 clones, over 75% found once. Sequencing was performed on PBMCs, taken after 24 months of ibrutinib treatment. All receptors derive from a human donor with chronic lymphocytic leukemia.

The chain employs TRBV7-9 and TRBJ1-1; maybe TRBD1 (6 bases). Trimming removed 3 bases at V and 1 base at J, with 9 bases between. CDR1 is SEHNR, CDR2 FQNEAQ, per germline (reference sequence). The CDR3 loop spans 14 amino acids. The CDR3 DNA is TGTGCCAGCAGCTTCGGGACATCGAACACTGAAGCTTTCTTT. Translating it yields CASSFGTSNTEAFF.

The chain couples TRBV4-1 to TRBJ1-6; TRBD1 matches at 12 bases. V lost 5 bases and J lost 7; bases outside the gene matches: 18. The length of the CDR3 is 20 residues. CDR1 is MGHRA and CDR2 is YSYEKL in the germline V gene. CDR3 sequence (DNA): TGCGCCAGCAGCTCCCTGCGTGGGACAGGGGGCGCGAGTGTGAATTCACCCCTCCACTTT. Translated: CASSSLRGTGGASVNSPLHF.

This chain joins TRBV7-2 and TRBJ2-7; 15 bases match TRBD2. The CDR3 covers 16 residues. V lost 5 bases, J lost 2 bases, and 4 bases stayed unmatched. Germline V lookup: CDR1 SGHTA, CDR2 FQGNSA. CDR3 DNA sequence: TGTGCCAGCAGCCCACGGACTAGCGGGGGGGCCTACGAGCAGTACTTC. Its protein product is CASSPRTSGGAYEQYF.

This sequence joins TRBV11-3 and TRBJ2-7; D is ambiguous. Germline V gene sequence: CDR1 SGHNT, CDR2 YENEEA. The CDR3 runs to 13 residues. Trimming shortened V by 3 bases and J by 6 bases, and 12 bases separated the two germline ends. This CDR3 is CASSFREASEQYF. The CDR3 region has the DNA TGTGCCAGCAGCTTTAGAGAGGCTTCCGAGCAGTACTTC.

The J gene is TRBJ1-1, the V gene TRBV29-1; TRBD1 matches 8 bases. The trim removed 5 bases at V and 5 bases at J, leaving 16 bases unmatched. Germline-derived CDR1 and CDR2 are SQVTM and ANQGSEA. The CDR3 runs 16 residues. The CDR3 DNA reads as TGCAGCGTTCCTCGACCGGGACAGGTGGATGGGACTGAAGCTTTCTTT. Its translation is CSVPRPGQVDGTEAFF.

The chain combines TRBV19 with TRBJ1-1, with D hard to call. The V gene lost 7 bases and the J gene lost 0 bases, with 9 bases spanning the gap. Germline-derived CDR1 and CDR2 are LNHDA and SQIVND (reference sequence). The CDR3 has 13 amino acids. DNA for the CDR3: TGTGCCAGTACCTTTATGATGAACACTGAAGCTTTCTTT. This codes for CASTFMMNTEAFF.

The chain carries TRBV15 and TRBJ2-5; D is unclear. V was trimmed by 1 base and J by 13 bases, leaving 13 bases between them. CDR3 length equals 12 residues. Germline CDR1 reads LNHNV; CDR2 reads YYDKDF (reference sequence). Here the CDR3 DNA reads TGTGCCACCAGCAGAGCTGTAGACACGCCGTACTTC. It encodes CATSRAVDTPYF.

The J gene is TRBJ1-6, the V gene TRBV5-4, with 7 positions matching TRBD1. V lost 0 bases, J lost 7 bases, and 7 bases stayed unmatched. CDR3 length: 16 residues. Germline lookup yields CDR1 SGHNT and CDR2 YYREEE (reference sequence). Here the CDR3 reads CASSLAGGQMNSPLHF. The DNA of the CDR3 is TGTGCCAGCAGCTTGGCTGGGGGACAGATGAATTCACCCCTCCACTTT.

The chain has TRBV7-8 and TRBJ1-6, with TRBD1 matching over 8 bases. This CDR3 has 14 residues. Germline V gives CDR1 SGHVS, CDR2 FQNEAQ. The V gene end was trimmed by 6 bases and the J gene end by 7 bases; junction bases not matched to a gene: 5. CDR3 amino acids: CASSPGGANSPLHF. The CDR3 DNA reads TGTGCCAGCAGTCCAGGGGGCGCGAATTCACCCCTCCACTTT.

This chain uses TRBV4-1 with TRBJ1-2; no clear D gene. CDR3 length: 16 residues. The V end lost 2 bases, the J end lost 6 bases, and 19 bases lay between the germline ends. Germline CDR1 is MGHRA and CDR2 is YSYEKL. The CDR3 loop reads CASSQTPAGASDGYTF. The DNA for the CDR3 is TGCGCCAGCAGCCAAACCCCCGCCGGCGCCTCGGATGGCTACACCTTC.

The chain combines TRBV4-1 with TRBJ2-3, with a possible D match to TRBD2 (5 bases). Germline V gene data show CDR1 as MGHRA and CDR2 as YSYEKL. The CDR3 is made up of 16 amino acids. V was clipped by 3 bases and J by 1 base, with 14 bases between them. The CDR3 reads CASSHPGLDGTDTQYF. The CDR3 bases are TGCGCCAGCAGCCATCCAGGACTGGACGGCACAGATACGCAGTATTTT.

The CDR3 nucleotides read TGTGCCAGCAGCTTTTTCCCCGTAGCACCCCTCCACTTT. This translates into CASSFFPVAPLHF. The rearrangement uses TRBV7-6 and TRBJ1-6; D ambiguous. The CDR3 contains 13 residues. V was shortened by 3 bases and J by 11 bases, with 11 bases between the two germline ends. CDR1 is SGHVS, CDR2 FNYEAQ, per germline.

The rearrangement joins TRBV6-5 to TRBJ2-1, with a tentative D call TRBD2 (7 bases). The germline V gene has CDR1 MNHEY and CDR2 SVGAGI. Trimming shortened V by 8 bases and J by 8 bases, and 10 bases separated the two germline ends. CDR3 size: 11 residues. This chain's CDR3 is CASGGADEQFF. In DNA form, the CDR3 reads TGTGCCAGCGGGGGGGCCGATGAGCAGTTCTTC.

This clone was picked up a small number of times. The rearrangement joins TRBV7-9 to TRBJ2-7, with 10 positions matching TRBD1. The CDR3 is made up of 16 amino acids. V lost 4 bases to trimming and J lost 6 bases; unmatched junction nucleotides: 12. CDR1 and CDR2 (germline): SEHNR, FQNEAQ (reference sequence). The DNA for the CDR3 is TGTGCCAGCAGCTCCCCCGGGACAGGGGAAAGCCCCGAGCAGTACTTC. Its protein is CASSSPGTGESPEQYF. Based on the CDR3 plus reference TRBV7-9 and TRBJ2-7, the full variable domain is DTGVSQNPRHKITKRGQNVTFRCDPISEHNRLYWYRQTLGQGPEFLTYFQNEAQLEKSRLLSDRFSAERPKGSFSTLEIQRTEQGDSAMYLCASSSPGTGESPEQYFGPGTRLTVT.

This clone appeared a single time. CDR3 protein: CASSPRDAYMNTEAFF. In nucleotides, the CDR3 is TGTGCCAGCAGTCCCCGGGACGCCTACATGAACACTGAAGCTTTCTTT. This chain links TRBV27 with TRBJ1-1, with D perhaps TRBD1 (5 bases). CDR1 and CDR2 from the germline V gene are MNHEY and SMNVEV (reference sequence). The CDR3 has 16 amino acids. V was pared by 5 bases and J by 0 bases, with 16 bases between.

The V call is TRBV11-2, the J call TRBJ2-2; maybe TRBD1 (6 bases). The V gene's germline CDR1 is SGHAT and CDR2 FQNNGV. The CDR3 consists of 14 residues. V was pared by 5 bases and J by 4 bases, with 11 bases between. The CDR3 protein is CASSPRQVTGELFF. In nucleotides, the CDR3 is TGTGCCAGCAGCCCAAGACAGGTCACCGGGGAGCTGTTTTTT.

The gene calls are TRBV7-9 and TRBJ2-2; possibly TRBD2 for D (6 bases). V lost 5 bases and J lost 7, with 23 bases in between. Germline loops: CDR1 SEHNR, CDR2 FQNEAQ (reference sequence). There are 17 residues in the CDR3. CDR3 protein: CASSQKAEGLWFGELFF. CDR3 DNA sequence: TGTGCCAGCAGCCAAAAAGCGGAGGGACTTTGGTTCGGGGAGCTGTTTTTT.

There are a few counts of this clone. The chain has TRBV30 and TRBJ1-5; maybe TRBD1 (5 bases). V dropped 4 bases and J dropped 6 bases, with 16 bases sitting between them. CDR1 and CDR2 (germline): GTSNPN, SVGIG (reference sequence). The CDR3 runs 14 residues. CDR3 DNA sequence: TGTGCCTGGACGGCAGGGCAAGAGAGTCAGCCCCAGCATTTT. Protein product: CAWTAGQESQPQHF.

The chain recombines TRBV30 with TRBJ1-1; D is unresolved. V was clipped by 3 bases and J by 11 bases, with 13 bases between them. Germline-derived CDR1 and CDR2 are GTSNPN and SVGIG (reference sequence). The CDR3 sequence is 11 residues long. The CDR3 DNA reads TGTGCCTGGAGCGTTGGGGTTCTCGCTTTCTTT. Protein: CAWSVGVLAFF.

The chain recombines TRBV7-3 with TRBJ2-3, with D perhaps given as TRBD1 or TRBD2 (5 bases each). Trimming stripped 2 bases from V and 8 bases from J, with 17 bases between. This CDR3 region has 15 residues. Germline-derived CDR1 and CDR2 are SGHTA and FQGTGA. CDR3 DNA sequence: TGTGCCAGCAGCTTAGATTGGGGGTGGCAGGGTACGCAGTATTTT. This sequence encodes CASSLDWGWQGTQYF.

This CDR3 is CAPGETGQRNQPQHF. The CDR3 nucleotides read TGTGCCCCTGGCGAGACAGGGCAGAGGAATCAGCCCCAGCATTTT. V gene TRBV6-6 combines with J gene TRBJ1-5; TRBD1 matches at 7 bases. V trimming: 11 bases; J trimming: 4 bases; junction bases outside the gene matches: 14. The CDR3 contains 15 residues. Germline CDR1 reads MNHNY; CDR2 reads SVGAGI (reference sequence).

The chain carries TRBV25-1 and TRBJ1-1, with 8 bases aligning to TRBD1. In germline, CDR1 is MGHDK, CDR2 SYGVNS. V shed 6 bases, J shed 1 base, and the junction held 7 bases outside the gene matches. CDR3 length: 15 residues. The CDR3 DNA reads TGTGCCAGCAGCCGGCCGACAGGGGAGAACACTGAAGCTTTCTTT. Translated: CASSRPTGENTEAFF.

The gene calls are TRBV10-2 and TRBJ1-5; D is undetermined. The germline V and J ends were trimmed by 0 bases and 7 bases, with 10 bases remaining between them. In germline, CDR1 is WSHSY, CDR2 SAAADI. CDR3 size: 14 residues. CDR3 loop: CASSESAGRQPQHF. The CDR3 coding sequence is TGCGCCAGCAGTGAGTCGGCGGGTCGCCAGCCCCAGCATTTT.

The V call is TRBV19, the J call TRBJ2-2, with no clear D. V lost 2 bases, J lost 3 bases, and 7 bases lay in between. Germline CDR1 is LNHDA and CDR2 is SQIVND (reference sequence). CDR3 length equals 14 residues. CDR3 loop: CASSIQSYTGELFF. The CDR3 nucleotides read TGTGCCAGTAGTATACAGAGTTACACCGGGGAGCTGTTTTTT.

The chain links TRBV6-5 to TRBJ1-2; D is ambiguous. Deletions cut 5 bases from V and 7 bases from J, with 17 bases between. This CDR3 is 14 amino acids long. CDR1 and CDR2 from the germline V gene are MNHEY and SVGAGI. The CDR3 reads CASSTDGRASGYTF. The CDR3 DNA reads as TGTGCCAGCAGTACGGACGGAAGGGCGAGTGGCTACACCTTC.

V gene TRBV6-4 combines with J gene TRBJ2-7; D possibly corresponds to TRBD1 (6 bases). The CDR3 runs 11 residues. V lost 9 bases and J 0 bases, leaving 6 bases between the germline ends. Germline V CDR1 and CDR2: MRHNA, SNTAGT. CDR3 sequence reads: CARDSSYEQYF. Written as DNA, the CDR3 is TGTGCCAGGGACAGCTCCTACGAGCAGTACTTC.

The chain uses TRBV28 and TRBJ1-3, with 9 positions matching TRBD1. This CDR3 contains 16 residues. Germline trimming cut 3 bases from V and 4 bases from J; bases unmatched to any gene: 7. Germline values: CDR1 MDHEN, CDR2 SYDVKM. The CDR3, as DNA: TGTGCCAGCAGTTTGGAACAGGGGGCCGCGGGAAACACCATATATTTT. Translated, it gives CASSLEQGAAGNTIYF.